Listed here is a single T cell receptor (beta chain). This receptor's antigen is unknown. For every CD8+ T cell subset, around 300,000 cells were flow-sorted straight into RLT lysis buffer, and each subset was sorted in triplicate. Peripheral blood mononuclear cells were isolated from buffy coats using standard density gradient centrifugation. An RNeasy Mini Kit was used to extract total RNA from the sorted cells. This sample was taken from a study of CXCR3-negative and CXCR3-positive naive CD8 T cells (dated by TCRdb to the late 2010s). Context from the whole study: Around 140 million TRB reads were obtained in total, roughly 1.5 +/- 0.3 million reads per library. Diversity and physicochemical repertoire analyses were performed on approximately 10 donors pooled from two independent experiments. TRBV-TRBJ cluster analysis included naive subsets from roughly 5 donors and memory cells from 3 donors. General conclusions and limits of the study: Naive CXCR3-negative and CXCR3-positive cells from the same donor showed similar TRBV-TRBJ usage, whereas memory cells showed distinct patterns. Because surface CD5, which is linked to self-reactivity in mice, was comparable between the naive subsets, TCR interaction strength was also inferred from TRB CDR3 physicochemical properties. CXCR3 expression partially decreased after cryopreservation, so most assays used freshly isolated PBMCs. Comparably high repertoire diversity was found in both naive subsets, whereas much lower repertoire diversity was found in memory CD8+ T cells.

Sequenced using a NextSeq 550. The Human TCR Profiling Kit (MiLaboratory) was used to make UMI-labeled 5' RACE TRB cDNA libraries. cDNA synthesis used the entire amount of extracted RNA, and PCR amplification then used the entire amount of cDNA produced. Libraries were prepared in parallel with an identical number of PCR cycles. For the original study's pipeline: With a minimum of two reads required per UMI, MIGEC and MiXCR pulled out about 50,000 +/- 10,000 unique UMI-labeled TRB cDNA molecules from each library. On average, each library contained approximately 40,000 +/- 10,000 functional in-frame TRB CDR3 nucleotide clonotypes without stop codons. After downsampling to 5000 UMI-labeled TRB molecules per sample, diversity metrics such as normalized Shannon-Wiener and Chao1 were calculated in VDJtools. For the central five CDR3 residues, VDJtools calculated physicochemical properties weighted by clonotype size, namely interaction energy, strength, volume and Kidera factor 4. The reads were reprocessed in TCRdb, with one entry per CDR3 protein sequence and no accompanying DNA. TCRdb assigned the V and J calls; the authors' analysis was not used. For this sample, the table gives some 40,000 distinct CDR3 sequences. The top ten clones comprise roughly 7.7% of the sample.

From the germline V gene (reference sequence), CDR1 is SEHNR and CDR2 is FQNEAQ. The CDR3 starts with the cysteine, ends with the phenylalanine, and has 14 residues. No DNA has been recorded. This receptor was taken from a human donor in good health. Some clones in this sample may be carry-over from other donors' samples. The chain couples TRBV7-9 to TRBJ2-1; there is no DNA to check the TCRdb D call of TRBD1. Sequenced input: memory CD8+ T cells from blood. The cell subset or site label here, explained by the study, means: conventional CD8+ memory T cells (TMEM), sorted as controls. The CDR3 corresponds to CASSFGQGDNEQFF.